These 18 T cell receptor beta chains came from one sample sequenced in a study of blood T cell repertoires in COVID-19. Sequencing used immunoSEQ multiplex PCR; TCRdb keeps in-frame clones, though not all of them. Counted here are about 87,000 clones, about 85% occurring once; the ten biggest clones make up 3% to 3.5%. Material: peripheral blood. These receptors all come from an elderly woman with COVID-19, enrolled during active disease.

The rearrangement links TRBV19 to TRBJ1-2; 8 bases match TRBD1. J was trimmed by 4 bases and V by 5 bases; bases with no gene match: 9. The CDR3 spans 15 residues. Germline CDR1 LNHDA, CDR2 SQIVND (reference sequence). The CDR3 region is CASSPEDRVVYGYTF. Written as DNA, the CDR3 is TGTGCCAGTAGTCCAGAGGACAGGGTCGTCTATGGCTACACCTTC.

The V call is TRBV28, the J call TRBJ2-3, with 8 nucleotides matching TRBD1. Per the germline V gene, CDR1 is MDHEN and CDR2 is SYDVKM. The CDR3 has 14 amino acids. The CDR3: CATWIRGRVDTQYF. The CDR3 bases are TGTGCGACGTGGATCAGGGGGCGGGTAGATACGCAGTATTTT.

V and J are TRBV30 and TRBJ1-1, with no clear D. This CDR3 has 11 amino acids. Per germline, CDR1 GTSNPN and CDR2 SVGIG (reference sequence). The germline V and J ends were trimmed by 8 bases and 1 base, with 8 bases remaining between them. CDR3 bases: TGTGCCAAAGACTGGAACACTGAAGCTTTCTTT. Residues: CAKDWNTEAFF.

J is TRBJ1-2 and V is TRBV9; D is unclear. Germline V gives CDR1 SGDLS, CDR2 YYNGEE. CDR3 size: 14 residues. V was trimmed by 3 bases and J by 7 bases, leaving 16 bases between them. The CDR3 reads CASSAQERHSGYTF. DNA for the CDR3: TGTGCCAGCAGCGCCCAAGAGAGACACAGTGGCTACACCTTC.

The rearrangement links TRBV3-1 (or the pseudogene TRBV3-2) to TRBJ1-4; D is ambiguous. Germline V gene sequence: CDR1 LGHDT, CDR2 YNNKEL (reference sequence). The V end lost 4 bases, the J end lost 4 bases, and 10 bases lay between the germline ends. The CDR3 length is 14 residues. CDR3: CASSRAGGNEKLFF. For the CDR3, the DNA is TGTGCCAGCAGCCGGGCTGGAGGTAATGAAAAACTGTTTTTT.

The CDR3 is CASSSYRGEFEAFF. The CDR3 nucleotides read TGTGCCAGCAGCTCCTACAGGGGGGAATTTGAAGCTTTCTTT. The J gene is TRBJ1-1, the V gene TRBV7-2, with 8 bases aligning to TRBD1. This CDR3 comprises 14 residues. Losses at the gene ends were 4 bases for V and 7 bases for J; bases not matched to a gene: 8. Germline V gene data show CDR1 as SGHTA and CDR2 as FQGNSA.

The chain recombines TRBV30 with TRBJ2-7; 7 positions match TRBD1. V was pared by 0 bases and J by 7 bases, with 9 bases of the junction left unmatched. The CDR3 is 14 residues long. From germline, CDR1 is GTSNPN and CDR2 SVGIG (reference sequence). CDR3 amino acids: CAWSVGRQGEEQYF. The CDR3 DNA reads TGTGCCTGGAGTGTAGGTCGGCAGGGGGAAGAGCAGTACTTC.

This clone occurred a few times. The J gene is TRBJ2-7, the V gene TRBV11-2, with a weak D call TRBD1 (6 bases). The CDR3 totals 15 residues. With 1 base removed from V and 2 bases from J, the gap between germline ends came to 12 bases. Germline CDR1 is SGHAT and CDR2 is FQNNGV. CDR3: CASSLGRGMTYEQYF. CDR3 coding DNA: TGTGCCAGCAGCTTAGGCAGGGGAATGACCTACGAGCAGTACTTC.

V usage is TRBV4-1 and J usage is TRBJ1-2; TRBD1 matches at 10 bases. Germline lookup yields CDR1 MGHRA and CDR2 YSYEKL. CDR3 length: 18 amino acids. After removal of 3 bases from V and 0 bases from J, the junction contained 10 bases not matched to a gene. DNA for the CDR3: TGCGCCAGCAGCCAGGCCCGGGACAGGGGATCACCTAACTATGGCTACACCTTC. This sequence encodes CASSQARDRGSPNYGYTF.

This clone was seen only once. V and J are TRBV14 and TRBJ2-2; 12 bases fit TRBD2. Trimming cost V 4 bases and J 4 bases; bases outside gene matches: 10. This CDR3 is built from 18 residues. Germline V gene data show CDR1 as SGHDN and CDR2 as FVKESK. CDR3 protein: CASSPLLLAGGLTGELFF. As DNA, the CDR3 is TGTGCCAGCAGCCCTCTACTACTAGCGGGAGGCCTCACCGGGGAGCTGTTTTTT.

This chain joins TRBV10-3 and TRBJ2-2; 13 positions agree with TRBD2. Losses at the gene ends were 5 bases for V and 4 bases for J; bases not matched to a gene: 1. CDR1 ENHRY and CDR2 SYGVKD come from the germline V gene. The CDR3 has 15 amino acids. The CDR3 here is CAISRLAGGTGELFF. The CDR3 bases are TGTGCCATCAGTAGACTAGCGGGGGGCACCGGGGAGCTGTTTTTT.

The chain has TRBV19 and TRBJ2-2, with D maybe TRBD2 (6 bases). V dropped 1 base and J dropped 6 bases, with 6 bases sitting between them. This CDR3 spans 13 amino acids. Germline V gene sequence: CDR1 LNHDA, CDR2 SQIVND (reference sequence). In nucleotides, the CDR3 is TGTGCCAGTAGTATAGCGGGGGCCGGGGAGCTGTTTTTT. Encoded protein: CASSIAGAGELFF. The complete variable domain, with remaining parts taken from reference TRBV19 and TRBJ2-2, reads DGGITQSPKYLFRKEGQNVTLSCEQNLNHDAMYWYRQDPGQGLRLIYYSQIVNDFQKGDIAEGYSVSREKKESFPLTVTSAQKNPTAFYLCASSIAGAGELFFGEGSRLTVL.

The chain recombines TRBV3-1 (or the pseudogene TRBV3-2) with TRBJ2-1, with 15 bases aligning to TRBD2. From germline, CDR1 is LGHDT and CDR2 YNNKEL (reference sequence). The J segment lost 10 bases and the V segment lost 4 bases, leaving 8 bases of the junction unmatched. This CDR3 region has 16 residues. CDR3 region: CASSRSSGTSGGEQFF. The CDR3 DNA sequence: TGTGCCAGCAGCCGGTCATCCGGGACTAGCGGGGGGGAGCAGTTCTTC.

This sequence joins TRBV7-9 and TRBJ1-5, with D perhaps matching TRBD1 (5 bases). Trimming left V 1 base short and J 6 bases short, with 7 bases between. In germline, CDR1 is SEHNR, CDR2 FQNEAQ (reference sequence). The CDR3 covers 13 residues. CDR3 coding DNA: TGTGCCAGCAGCTTAGGCGGGGGTCAGCCCCAGCATTTT. This sequence encodes CASSLGGGQPQHF.

The V call is TRBV2, the J call TRBJ1-6; D remains ambiguous. Per germline, CDR1 SNHLY and CDR2 FYNNEI. The V end was cut by 7 bases, the J end by 0 bases, with 7 bases between. The CDR3 runs 14 residues. The CDR3 sequence: CASMTGSYNSPLHF. The CDR3 nucleotides are TGTGCCAGCATGACTGGCTCCTATAATTCACCCCTCCACTTT.

V gene TRBV6-5 combines with J gene TRBJ2-3, with 7 positions matching TRBD2. There are 14 residues in the CDR3. The V gene's germline CDR1 is MNHEY and CDR2 SVGAGI. J gave up 0 bases and V 8 bases, and 5 bases lay outside the gene matches. The CDR3 DNA is TGTGCCAGCGGCTCGGGGGGAAGCACAGATACGCAGTATTTT. Its protein is CASGSGGSTDTQYF.

The chain employs TRBV19 and TRBJ2-3, with 8 positions matching TRBD2. Germline CDR1 and CDR2: LNHDA and SQIVND (reference sequence). This CDR3 spans 15 amino acids. V trimming: 3 bases; J trimming: 2 bases; junction bases outside the gene matches: 4. For the CDR3, the DNA is TGTGCCAGTAGTATCTCGGGGGGGAACACAGATACGCAGTATTTT. Its translation: CASSISGGNTDTQYF.

This clone was seen just once. The rearrangement links TRBV14 to TRBJ1-6; the D gene is possibly TRBD1 (6 bases). Germline V gene data show CDR1 as SGHDN and CDR2 as FVKESK. The length of the CDR3 is 14 residues. V lost 3 bases and J lost 6, with 9 bases in between. The CDR3 sequence is CASSQGAGNSPLHF. As DNA, the CDR3 is TGTGCCAGCAGCCAGGGGGCGGGTAATTCACCCCTCCACTTT.